The present T cell receptor beta chain was sequenced within a study of beta chain features in type 1 diabetes. Remarks on this clone: Its antigen remains unknown.

Points from the study as a whole: More deletions and fewer insertions at VDJ junctions were seen in type 1 diabetes patients. For cells with high TCR expression, cDNA sequencing could yield over-representation.

One heparinised draw, averaging about 0.11 L, was taken per donor. A sort by CD45RO/CCR7/CD25/CD127/CD95/CD27 yielded CD4+ naive, central memory, regulatory and stem cell-like memory cells. The V gene end was trimmed by 6 bases and the J gene end by 6 bases; junction bases not matched to a gene: 5. There are 13 residues in the CDR3. Germline V gene lookup returns CDR1 MDHEN and CDR2 SYDVKM. All of the isolated RNA was reverse transcribed, so expressed TCRB transcripts were sequenced. Generated by immunoSEQ multiplex PCR, the TCRdb table keeps only in-frame clones and is missing some. The sample holds 970,000 or so clones; about a sixth are singletons and the top ten take 0.02% to 0.025%.

This rearrangement joins TRBV28 to TRBJ2-1; 7 bases line up with TRBD1. Sequencing was performed on naive CD4+ T cells from blood. The receptor comes from a woman under 30 in good health. CDR3 in DNA: TGTGCCAGCAGGACACAGGGGTTCAATGAGCAGTTCTTC. It is translated as CASRTQGFNEQFF.